This TCR beta chain was retrieved from a study of PD-L1 blockade in urothelial cancer. Study context: Atezolizumab 1,200 mg was given intravenously every 3 weeks, starting 2014. Blood analysis took place 3 weeks (second dose) and 6 weeks after treatment start. Notes on the study in general: Patients with below-median pretreatment blood clonality survived longer. It was durable-benefit patients whose tumor-associated blood clones expanded more at 3 weeks.

Worth noting for this clone: Its antigen is still unknown.

V shed 1 base and J 3 bases; nucleotides not matched to a gene: 4. Germline-derived CDR1 and CDR2 are SGHNT and YYREEE (reference sequence). There are 15 residues in the CDR3. Sequencing was performed with immunoSEQ multiplex PCR; in TCRdb, only in-frame clones are kept and a portion is missing. The sample shows approximately 79,000 clones, around four fifths of them seen only once. The sample's time point: pretreatment peripheral blood. The specimen was PBMCs, collected around atezolizumab (anti-PD-L1) treatment. The receptor comes from a man aged 40-50 years with urothelial cancer. The chain recombines TRBV5-4 with TRBJ2-3; TRBD1 matches at 8 bases. The CDR3 nucleotides are TGTGCCAGCAGCTTGCGACAGGGGAAGACAGATACGCAGTATTTT. As protein: CASSLRQGKTDTQYF.